Reported below is one T cell receptor (beta chain). Antigen specificity is unknown. This CDR3 comprises 14 residues. Germline CDR1 is SGHKS and CDR2 is YYEKEE (reference sequence). With V trimmed by 2 bases and J by 5 bases, 3 bases remained unmatched. These data are taken from a study of T cell responses to AZD1222 COVID-19 vaccine. Study outcomes and limitations: Among the donors, most were white British and more were female, and clonal diversity was possibly underestimated. The CD4 TCRs associated with vaccination extended across spike and predominated at 160-218 and 743-854.

The data were produced by immunoSEQ multiplex PCR, yet TCRdb's version contains in-frame clones alone and is incomplete. The data show around 150,000 clones, just over 90% seen once. This chain connects TRBV5-5 to TRBJ1-1; 10 positions agree with TRBD1. The sequencing here drew on peripheral blood, taken 28 days after the second AZD1222 dose. The sequence came from an adult who received the AZD1222 COVID-19 vaccine. The CDR3 sequence is CASSFRTGGTEAFF. CDR3 nucleotides: TGTGCCAGCAGCTTTAGGACAGGGGGGACTGAAGCTTTCTTT.